The T cell receptor beta chain under discussion was sequenced for a study of CD8+CD57+ T cells in acquired aplastic anemia. Genomic DNA constituted the template upon which TCR beta VDJ and CDR3 profiling was performed. MiXCR was run by TCRdb on the reads, yielding one entry per CDR3 protein. Altogether under 500,000 distinct CDR3 sequences are present, about a third being singletons, with the ten largest covering less than 0.85%. Ten or more counts support this clonotype. The CDR3 contains 13 residues. Trimming removed 4 bases from V and 9 bases from J; junction bases left unmatched: 8. For sequencing, patients were chosen who had shown expansion of CD8+CD57+ cells by flow cytometry.

This receptor was taken from a human donor with aplastic anemia. The specimen was sorted CD4+, CD8+, or CD8+CD57+ T cells (not recorded which) from PBMCs. The V gene is TRBV12-3 or TRBV12-4, the J gene TRBJ1-2, with TRBD1 matching over 7 bases. The CDR3 reads CASSSASTGRYTF. DNA for the CDR3: TGTGCCAGCAGTTCCGCTTCGACAGGGCGCTACACCTTC.